The clone carrying this T cell receptor (beta chain) was seen a single time. Source study methods: For nucleated cells, counts were estimated from reference gene primer amplification. Clones were read by immunoSEQ multiplex PCR, and TCRdb kept only the in-frame ones, dropping some. The DNA gave D and trimming, while V, J and clone size come from that table. This sample carries about 130,000 clones, over 70% of them seen once, and the ten largest clones take about 3.8%. The data were taken from a study of blood T cell repertoires in COVID-19. Study overall: Both acute and convalescent COVID-19 samples were obtained from the United States, Italy and Spain. Sources were T cells, B-cell-depleted T cells, or PBMCs; the material itself was cDNA or gDNA.

This CDR3 has 15 amino acids. CDR1 is LNHDA and CDR2 is SQIVND in the germline V gene (reference sequence). V shed 4 bases, J shed 8 bases, and the junction held 13 bases outside the gene matches. Specimen: peripheral blood. The chain carries TRBV19 and TRBJ1-2; TRBD1 aligns across 7 bases. This sequence was found in a woman between 50 and 59 years old with acute or convalescent COVID-19. In DNA form, the CDR3 reads TGTGCCAGTAGTACTTCCTTCGGGACAGCCTACGGCTACACCTTC. This gives the protein CASSTSFGTAYGYTF.